These 13 T cell receptor beta chains were all obtained from the same sample, sequenced in a study of blood T cell repertoires in COVID-19. Sequenced by immunoSEQ multiplex PCR; TCRdb stores in-frame clones only, minus some. The table includes just over 650,000 clones, approximately 90% detected once. The source material was peripheral blood. Receptors originate from a woman aged 18-29 years with acute or convalescent COVID-19.

The gene calls are TRBV6-6 and TRBJ1-6, with D possibly TRBD1 on 6 matching bases. Germline V gene lookup returns CDR1 MNHNY and CDR2 SVGAGI (reference sequence). The V gene lost 8 bases and the J gene lost 8 bases, with 22 bases spanning the gap. The CDR3 has 16 residues. The CDR3 reads CASQPPGGGPYSPLHF. DNA for the CDR3: TGTGCCAGCCAGCCCCCCGGGGGGGGGCCGTATTCACCCCTCCACTTT.

This clone was observed once. The V and J genes are TRBV4-1 and TRBJ1-2; the D gene is possibly TRBD1 (5 bases). V dropped 2 bases and J dropped 1 base, with 20 bases sitting between them. This CDR3 is 18 amino acids long. Germline CDR1 and CDR2: MGHRA and YSYEKL. The CDR3 DNA sequence: TGCGCCAGCAGCCAATCGGGGGGACTCGGAAGGCTTAACTATGGCTACACCTTC. Protein: CASSQSGGLGRLNYGYTF.

The V gene is TRBV2, the J gene TRBJ2-7, with 8 bases lining up with TRBD1. The V and J ends lost 6 bases and 2 bases, in that order; junction bases with no gene match: 3. Germline-derived CDR1 and CDR2 are SNHLY and FYNNEI. The length of the CDR3 is 13 residues. CDR3 amino acids: CASRTTGAYEQYF. DNA for the CDR3: TGTGCCAGCAGGACGACAGGGGCCTACGAGCAGTACTTC.

The chain combines TRBV11-3 with TRBJ2-2, with a tentative D call TRBD1 (5 bases). The germline gives CDR1 SGHNT, CDR2 YENEEA. V was cut by 5 bases and J by 1 base, with 14 bases left in between. The CDR3 is made up of 16 amino acids. Written as DNA, the CDR3 is TGTGCCAGCAGCGGATGGGGCCAGGAGAACACCGGGGAGCTGTTTTTT. Its protein is CASSGWGQENTGELFF.

This clone was detected only a few times. This chain uses TRBV4-2 with TRBJ2-3, with 8 positions matching TRBD2. V lost 4 bases, J lost 6 bases, and 12 bases stayed unmatched. The CDR3 is made up of 16 amino acids. Germline V gene lookup returns CDR1 LGHNA and CDR2 YNFKEQ. CDR3 protein: CASSPTEAGGPDTQYF. The CDR3 coding sequence is TGTGCCAGCAGCCCTACGGAGGCGGGGGGCCCGGATACGCAGTATTTT.

The V gene is TRBV7-2, the J gene TRBJ2-2; unclear D gene. CDR3 length: 19 residues. Germline V gives CDR1 SGHTA, CDR2 FQGNSA. V lost 1 base and J 0 bases, leaving 18 bases between the germline ends. The DNA for the CDR3 is TGTGCCAGCAGCTTAGTAGGCTGGTCGGGTCTCGCGAACACCGGGGAGCTGTTTTTT. It yields the protein CASSLVGWSGLANTGELFF.

This clone came up once. V and J are TRBV19 and TRBJ2-3, with 8 bases fitting TRBD1. The CDR3 consists of 16 residues. Germline V gene sequence: CDR1 LNHDA, CDR2 SQIVND (reference sequence). Trimming cost V 7 bases and J 7 bases; bases outside gene matches: 16. The CDR3 DNA is TGTGCCAGTACGGACGGTAGGACAGGGAGATCCTATACGCAGTATTTT. Its protein product is CASTDGRTGRSYTQYF.

The genes are TRBV5-1 and TRBJ2-7, with 7 bases fitting TRBD1. This CDR3 contains 15 residues. Trimming took 3 bases from V and 0 from J; bases not matched to a gene: 6. CDR1 and CDR2 from the germline V gene are SGHRS and YFSETQ. CDR3 protein: CASSWGQLDSYEQYF. The CDR3 DNA reads TGCGCCAGCAGCTGGGGACAGTTAGACTCCTACGAGCAGTACTTC. The full variable domain, completed using reference TRBV5-1 and TRBJ2-7, is KAGVTQTPRYLIKTRGQQVTLSCSPISGHRSVSWYQQTPGQGLQFLFEYFSETQRNKGNFPGRFSGRQFSNSRSEMNVSTLELGDSALYLCASSWGQLDSYEQYFGPGTRLTVT.

The chain carries TRBV30 and TRBJ1-1, with D perhaps matching TRBD1 (6 bases). With 0 bases removed from V and 2 bases from J, the gap between germline ends came to 13 bases. In germline, CDR1 is GTSNPN, CDR2 SVGIG (reference sequence). The CDR3 runs to 15 residues. The CDR3 sequence is CAWSVQGILNTEAFF. DNA of the CDR3: TGTGCCTGGAGTGTACAGGGAATTCTTAACACTGAAGCTTTCTTT.

The chain couples TRBV28 to TRBJ1-4, with D perhaps TRBD1 (6 bases). The germline gives CDR1 MDHEN, CDR2 SYDVKM. V gave up 3 bases and J gave up 6 bases, with 14 bases separating them. The CDR3 extends over 15 amino acids. The CDR3, as DNA: TGTGCCAGCAGTTTCGGGGGGGCCCGGGATGAAAAACTGTTTTTT. Protein sequence: CASSFGGARDEKLFF.

The rearrangement joins TRBV12-3 or TRBV12-4 to TRBJ1-2; no clear D gene. The CDR3 sequence is 12 residues long. The ends were cut back, 4 bases at V and 1 base at J, with 4 bases in the middle. For the CDR3, the DNA is TGTGCCAGCAGTTCCCGTAACTATGGCTACACCTTC. It encodes CASSSRNYGYTF.

The chain links TRBV7-2 to TRBJ2-6; possibly TRBD1 for D (5 bases). The CDR3 spans 16 residues. Germline V CDR1 and CDR2: SGHTA, FQGNSA. Trimming cost V 3 bases and J 4 bases, with 13 bases left between them. The CDR3 DNA sequence: TGTGCCAGCAGCTTTACAGGAACTCCCGGGGCCAACGTCCTGACTTTC. It codes for CASSFTGTPGANVLTF.

DNA for the CDR3: TGTGCCAGCAGCTCGGGACAGAACAACTACTATGGCTACACCTTC. As protein: CASSSGQNNYYGYTF. This chain connects TRBV13 to TRBJ1-2, with 7 bases matching TRBD1. CDR3 length equals 15 residues. Germline CDR1 and CDR2: PRHDT and FYEKMQ (reference sequence). With 4 bases clipped from V and 3 bases from J, the junction kept 8 bases outside the gene matches.